The source of this T cell receptor beta chain is a study of blood T cell repertoires in COVID-19. At the level of the study: PBMCs, B-cell-depleted T cells, or T cells were the source of the cDNA or gDNA that made up the material.

Seattle enrolled patients during active infection and tracked them longitudinally. The authors' processing: The authors estimated nucleated cell counts from reference gene primer amplification. TCRdb keeps only in-frame clones here, not all; method: immunoSEQ multiplex PCR. That table gives V, J and clone size, and the DNA gave D and trimming. The data contain 390,000 or so clones, around 87% of them singletons. V lost 7 bases to trimming and J lost 8 bases; unmatched junction nucleotides: 15. Germline V gene sequence: CDR1 GTSNPN, CDR2 SVGIG (reference sequence). The length of the CDR3 is 14 residues.

The clonotype originates from a woman aged 25 to 45 with COVID-19, enrolled during active disease. The V call is TRBV30, the J call TRBJ2-3; 7 bases are shared with TRBD2. The material sequenced was peripheral blood. CDR3 amino acids: CASKGVAGQGTQYF. The DNA for the CDR3 is TGTGCCTCCAAAGGGGTAGCGGGTCAGGGTACGCAGTATTTT.